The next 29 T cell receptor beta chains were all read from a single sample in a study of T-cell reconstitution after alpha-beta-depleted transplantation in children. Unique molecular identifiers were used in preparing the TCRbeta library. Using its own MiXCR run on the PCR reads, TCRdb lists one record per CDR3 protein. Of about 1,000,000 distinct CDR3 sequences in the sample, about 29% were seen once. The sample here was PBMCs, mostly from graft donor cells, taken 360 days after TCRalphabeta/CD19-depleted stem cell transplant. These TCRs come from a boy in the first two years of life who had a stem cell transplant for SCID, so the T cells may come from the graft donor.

Here the CDR3 DNA reads TGTGCCAGCAGCTCTGGACTAGTCCATGAGCAGTTCTTC. Protein: CASSSGLVHEQFF. The chain links TRBV7-7 to TRBJ2-1; 7 bases map to TRBD2. CDR3 length: 13 amino acids. The junction had 5 bases not matched to a gene; V was cut back by 4 bases and J by 8 bases. Germline CDR1 and CDR2: SSHAT and FNYEAQ (reference sequence).

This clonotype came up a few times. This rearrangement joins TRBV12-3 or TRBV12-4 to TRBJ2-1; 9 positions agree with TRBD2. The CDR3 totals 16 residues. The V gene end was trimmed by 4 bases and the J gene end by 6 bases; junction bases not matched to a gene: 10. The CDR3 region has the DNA TGTGCCAGCAGTTCTGGAGCGGGGGGCCTTCTCAATGAGCAGTTCTTC. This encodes CASSSGAGGLLNEQFF.

This chain's CDR3 is CASSESWGYYGYTF. The CDR3 DNA reads as TGTGCCAGCAGTGAATCTTGGGGATACTATGGCTACACCTTC. The chain is built from TRBV25-1 and TRBJ1-2; D uncertain. The CDR3 runs 14 residues. V lost 1 base to trimming and J lost 3 bases, with 9 bases between them. The germline V gene encodes CDR1 MGHDK and CDR2 SYGVNS.

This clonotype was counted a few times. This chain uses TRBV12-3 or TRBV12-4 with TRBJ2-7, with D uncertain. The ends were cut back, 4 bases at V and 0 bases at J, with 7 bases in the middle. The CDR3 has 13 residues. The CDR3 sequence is CASSYTNSYEQYF. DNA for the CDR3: TGTGCCAGCAGTTATACCAACTCCTACGAGCAGTACTTC.

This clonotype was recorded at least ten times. CDR3 sequence: CSALGLSGDTQYF. Written as DNA, the CDR3 is TGCAGTGCTCTGGGATTGAGCGGGGATACGCAGTATTTT. The V and J genes are TRBV20-1 and TRBJ2-3; TRBD2 might be the D (6 bases). Germline V gene lookup returns CDR1 DFQATT and CDR2 SNEGSKA (reference sequence). The CDR3 is 13 amino acids. Trimming stripped 5 bases from V and 6 bases from J, with 15 bases between.

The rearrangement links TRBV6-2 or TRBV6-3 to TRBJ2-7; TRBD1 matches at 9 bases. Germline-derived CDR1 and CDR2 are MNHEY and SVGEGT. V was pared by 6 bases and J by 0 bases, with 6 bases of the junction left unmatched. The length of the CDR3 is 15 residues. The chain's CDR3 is CASRVRTGVSYEQYF. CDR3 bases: TGTGCCAGCAGAGTGAGGACAGGGGTCTCCTACGAGCAGTACTTC.

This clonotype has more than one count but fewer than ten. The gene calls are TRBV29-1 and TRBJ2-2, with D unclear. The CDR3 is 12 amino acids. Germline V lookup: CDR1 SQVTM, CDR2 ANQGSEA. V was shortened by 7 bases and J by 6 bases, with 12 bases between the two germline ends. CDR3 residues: CSALRSSGELFF. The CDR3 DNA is TGCAGCGCATTAAGGAGCTCCGGGGAGCTGTTTTTT.

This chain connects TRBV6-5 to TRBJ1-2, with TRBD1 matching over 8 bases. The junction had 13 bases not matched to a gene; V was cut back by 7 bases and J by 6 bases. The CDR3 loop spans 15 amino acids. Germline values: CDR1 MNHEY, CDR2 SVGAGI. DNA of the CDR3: TGTGCCAGCAATTCATCAGGGGGCTTGGCCAATGGCTACACCTTC. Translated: CASNSSGGLANGYTF.

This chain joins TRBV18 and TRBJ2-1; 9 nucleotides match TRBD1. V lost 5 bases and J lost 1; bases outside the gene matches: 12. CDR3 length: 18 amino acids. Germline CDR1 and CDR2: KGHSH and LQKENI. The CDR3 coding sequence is TGTGCCAGCTCAACGAGGGGTGAAGGGACAGGGTCCTACAATGAGCAGTTCTTC. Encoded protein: CASSTRGEGTGSYNEQFF.

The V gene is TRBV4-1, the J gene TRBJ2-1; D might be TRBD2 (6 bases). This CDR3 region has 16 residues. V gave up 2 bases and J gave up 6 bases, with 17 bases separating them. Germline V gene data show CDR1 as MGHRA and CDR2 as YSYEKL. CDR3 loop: CASSQSYSVGGNEQFF. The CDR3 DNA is TGCGCCAGCAGCCAATCCTACAGCGTGGGGGGCAATGAGCAGTTCTTC.

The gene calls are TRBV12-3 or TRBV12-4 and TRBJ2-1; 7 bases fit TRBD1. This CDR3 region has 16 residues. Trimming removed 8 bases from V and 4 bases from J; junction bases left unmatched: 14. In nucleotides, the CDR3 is TGTGCCAGCGGATTCGACCTCCCAGGGGGATACAATGAGCAGTTCTTC. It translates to CASGFDLPGGYNEQFF.

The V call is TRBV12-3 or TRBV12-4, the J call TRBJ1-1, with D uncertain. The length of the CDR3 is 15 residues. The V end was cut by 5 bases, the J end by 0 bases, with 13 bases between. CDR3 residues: CASSLHPGLNTEAFF. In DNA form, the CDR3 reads TGTGCCAGCAGTCTCCATCCCGGGCTGAACACTGAAGCTTTCTTT.

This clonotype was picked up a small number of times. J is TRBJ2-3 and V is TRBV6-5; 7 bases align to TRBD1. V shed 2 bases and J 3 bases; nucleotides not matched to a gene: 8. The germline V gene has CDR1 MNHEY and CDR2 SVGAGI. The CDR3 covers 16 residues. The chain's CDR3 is CASSYLAEQGTDTQYF. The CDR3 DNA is TGTGCCAGCAGTTACCTGGCGGAACAGGGGACAGATACGCAGTATTTT.

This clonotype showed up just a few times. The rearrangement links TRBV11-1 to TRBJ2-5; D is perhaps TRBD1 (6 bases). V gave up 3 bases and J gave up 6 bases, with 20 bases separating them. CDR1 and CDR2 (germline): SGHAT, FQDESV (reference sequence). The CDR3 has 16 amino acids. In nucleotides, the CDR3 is TGTGCCAGCAGCTTCCCGGACAGACACCCCTGGCAGACCCAGTACTTC. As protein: CASSFPDRHPWQTQYF. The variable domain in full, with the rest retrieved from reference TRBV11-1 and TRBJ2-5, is EAEVAQSPRYKITEKSQAVAFWCDPISGHATLYWYRQILGQGPELLVQFQDESVVDDSQLPKDRFSAERLKGVDSTLKIQPAELGDSAMYLCASSFPDRHPWQTQYFGPGTRLLVL.

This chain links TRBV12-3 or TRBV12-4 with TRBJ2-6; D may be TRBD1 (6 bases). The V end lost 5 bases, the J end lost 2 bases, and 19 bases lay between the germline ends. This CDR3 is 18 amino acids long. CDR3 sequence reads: CASSLYRDQFAGANVLTF. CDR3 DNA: TGTGCCAGCAGTCTATACAGGGATCAGTTCGCTGGGGCCAACGTCCTGACTTTC.

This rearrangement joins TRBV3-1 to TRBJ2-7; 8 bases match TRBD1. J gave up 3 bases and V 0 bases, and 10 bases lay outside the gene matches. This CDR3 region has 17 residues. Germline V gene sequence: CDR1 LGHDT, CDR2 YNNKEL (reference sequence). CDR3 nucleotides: TGTGCCAGCAGCCAAGAATCGACCGGGACAGGTAACTACGAGCAGTACTTC. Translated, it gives CASSQESTGTGNYEQYF.

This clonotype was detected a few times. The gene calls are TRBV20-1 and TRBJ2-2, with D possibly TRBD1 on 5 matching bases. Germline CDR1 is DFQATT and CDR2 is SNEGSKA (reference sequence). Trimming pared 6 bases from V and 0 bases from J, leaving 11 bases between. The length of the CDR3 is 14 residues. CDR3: CSARTTTNTGELFF. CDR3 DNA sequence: TGCAGTGCGCGGACAACGACGAACACCGGGGAGCTGTTTTTT.

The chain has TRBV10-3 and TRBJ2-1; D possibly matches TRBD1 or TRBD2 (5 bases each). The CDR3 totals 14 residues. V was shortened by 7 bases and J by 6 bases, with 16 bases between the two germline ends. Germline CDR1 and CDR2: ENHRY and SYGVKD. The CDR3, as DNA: TGTGCCATCACCCCGGGGCCGACAATCAATGAGCAGTTCTTC. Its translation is CAITPGPTINEQFF.

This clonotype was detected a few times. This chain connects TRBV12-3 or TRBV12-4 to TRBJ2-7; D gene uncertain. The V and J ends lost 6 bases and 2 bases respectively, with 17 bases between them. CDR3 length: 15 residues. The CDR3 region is CASSPGPINPYEQYF. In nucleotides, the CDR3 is TGTGCCAGCAGCCCTGGTCCGATCAATCCCTACGAGCAGTACTTC.

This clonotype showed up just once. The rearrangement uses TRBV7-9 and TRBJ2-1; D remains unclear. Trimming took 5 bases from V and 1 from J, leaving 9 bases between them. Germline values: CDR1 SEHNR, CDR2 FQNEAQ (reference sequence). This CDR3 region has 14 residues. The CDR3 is CASSPVRSYNEQFF. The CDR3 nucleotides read TGTGCCAGCAGCCCCGTCCGGTCCTACAATGAGCAGTTCTTC.

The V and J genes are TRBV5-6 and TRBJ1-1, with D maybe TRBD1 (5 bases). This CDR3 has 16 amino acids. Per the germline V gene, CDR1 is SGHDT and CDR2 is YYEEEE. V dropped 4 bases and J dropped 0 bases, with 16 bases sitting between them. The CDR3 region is CASSPTGTSMNTEAFF. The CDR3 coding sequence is TGTGCCAGCAGCCCCACCGGGACGTCAATGAACACTGAAGCTTTCTTT.

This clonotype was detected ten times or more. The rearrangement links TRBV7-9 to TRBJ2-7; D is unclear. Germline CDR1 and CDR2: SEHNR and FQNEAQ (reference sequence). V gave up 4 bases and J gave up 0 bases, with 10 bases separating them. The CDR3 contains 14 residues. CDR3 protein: CASSYEISSYEQYF. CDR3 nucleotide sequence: TGTGCCAGCAGCTACGAGATAAGCTCCTACGAGCAGTACTTC.

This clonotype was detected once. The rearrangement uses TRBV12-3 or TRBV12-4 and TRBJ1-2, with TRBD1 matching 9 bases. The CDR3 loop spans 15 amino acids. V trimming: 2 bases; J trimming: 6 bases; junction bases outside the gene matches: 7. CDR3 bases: TGTGCCAGCAGTTTAACCGGGACAGGGATCAATGGCTACACCTTC. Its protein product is CASSLTGTGINGYTF.

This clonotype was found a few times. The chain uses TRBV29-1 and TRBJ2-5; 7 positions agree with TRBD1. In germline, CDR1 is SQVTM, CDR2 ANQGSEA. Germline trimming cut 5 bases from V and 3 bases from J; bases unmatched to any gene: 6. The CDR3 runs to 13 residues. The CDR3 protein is CSVSGTAEETQYF. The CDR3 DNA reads TGCAGCGTTTCCGGGACAGCCGAAGAGACCCAGTACTTC.

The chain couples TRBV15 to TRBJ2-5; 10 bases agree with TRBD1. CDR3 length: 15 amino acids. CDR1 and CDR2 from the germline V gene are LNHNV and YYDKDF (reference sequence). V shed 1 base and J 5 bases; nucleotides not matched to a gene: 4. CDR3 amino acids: CATSRVGQGLETQYF. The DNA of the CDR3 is TGTGCCACCAGCAGAGTGGGACAGGGGTTGGAGACCCAGTACTTC.

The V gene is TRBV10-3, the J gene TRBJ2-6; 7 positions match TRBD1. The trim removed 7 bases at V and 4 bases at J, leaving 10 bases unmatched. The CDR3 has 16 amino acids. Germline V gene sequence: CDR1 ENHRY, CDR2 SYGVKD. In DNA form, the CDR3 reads TGTGCCATCAAGGGGACAGTTGCTTCCGGGGCCAACGTCCTGACTTTC. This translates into CAIKGTVASGANVLTF.

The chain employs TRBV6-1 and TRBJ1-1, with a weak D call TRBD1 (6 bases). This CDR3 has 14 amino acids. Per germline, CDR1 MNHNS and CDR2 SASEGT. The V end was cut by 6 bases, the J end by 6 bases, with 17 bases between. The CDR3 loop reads CASSMAGRGAEAFF. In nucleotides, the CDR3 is TGTGCCAGCAGCATGGCAGGCAGGGGAGCTGAAGCTTTCTTT.

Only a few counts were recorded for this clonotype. CDR3 DNA: TGTGCTAGTGGTCCGGACGGCACCTACGAGCAGTACTTC. Translating it yields CASGPDGTYEQYF. V gene TRBV12-5 combines with J gene TRBJ2-7; the D is unclear. The CDR3 sequence is 13 residues long. V lost 5 bases to trimming and J lost 2 bases, with 10 bases between them. Per germline, CDR1 LGHNT and CDR2 FRNRAP. Filled out from reference TRBV12-5 and TRBJ2-7, the complete variable domain reads DARVTQTPRHKVTEMGQEVTMRCQPILGHNTVFWYRQTMMQGLELLAYFRNRAPLDDSGMPKDRFSAEMPDATLATLKIQPSEPRDSAVYFCASGPDGTYEQYFGPGTRLTVT.

CDR3 coding DNA: TGTGCCAGCAGTTTTCAGGGGATAAACACTGAAGCTTTCTTT. This encodes CASSFQGINTEAFF. V gene TRBV12-3 or TRBV12-4 combines with J gene TRBJ1-1; D may be TRBD1 (6 bases). Trimming pared 3 bases from V and 2 bases from J, leaving 10 bases between. The CDR3 loop spans 14 amino acids.